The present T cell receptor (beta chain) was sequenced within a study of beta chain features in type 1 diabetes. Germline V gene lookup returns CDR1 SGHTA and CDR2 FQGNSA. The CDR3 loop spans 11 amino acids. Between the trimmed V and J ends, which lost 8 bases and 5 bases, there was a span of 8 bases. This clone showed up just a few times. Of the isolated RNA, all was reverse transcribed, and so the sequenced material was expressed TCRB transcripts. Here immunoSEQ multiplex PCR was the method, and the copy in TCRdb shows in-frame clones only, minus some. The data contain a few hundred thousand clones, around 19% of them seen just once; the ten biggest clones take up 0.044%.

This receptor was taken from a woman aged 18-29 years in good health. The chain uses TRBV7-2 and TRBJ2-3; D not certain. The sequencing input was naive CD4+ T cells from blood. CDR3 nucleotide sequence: TGTGCCAGCGGAGCCCAAGATACGCAGTATTTT. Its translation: CASGAQDTQYF. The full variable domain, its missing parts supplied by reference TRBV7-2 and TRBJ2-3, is GAGVSQSPSNKVTEKGKDVELRCDPISGHTALYWYRQSLGQGLEFLIYFQGNSAPDKSGLPSDRFSAERTGGSVSTLTIQRTQQEDSAVYLCASGAQDTQYFGPGTRLTVL.